The present entry profiles one T cell receptor beta chain with its context. No antigen is known for it. This sample was included in a study of blood T cells in healthy people across ages. V shed 4 bases and J 4 bases; nucleotides not matched to a gene: 8. Germline CDR1 and CDR2: SGHRS and YFSETQ. The CDR3 covers 15 residues. General study findings and limits: It was the long-lived donors that had more naive CD4+ cells and higher diversity than aged donors.

For the second PCR, which ran for about 6 to 11 cycles, a sample-barcoded 5' primer and a J-beta primer mix were used. The template-switch adaptor, which had 12 random nucleotides, put a tag on each cDNA molecule. TCRdb used MiXCR to reprocess the 5' RACE reads, holding one entry per CDR3 protein. The sample shows 750,000 or so distinct CDR3 sequences, about 25% of them seen only once. A further study also used this sample, focusing on T cells of mothers and their children.

The sample taken for sequencing was blood. V usage is TRBV5-1 and J usage is TRBJ1-1; the match to TRBD1 covers 9 bases. This TCR was recovered from a boy aged 5-17 years in good health. DNA of the CDR3: TGCGCCAGCAGCCCGGGGGACAGGGAGTTCACTGAAGCTTTCTTT. This translates into CASSPGDREFTEAFF.